This T cell receptor beta chain was identified during a study of cytomegalovirus exposure and HLA in healthy donors. Study-wide points: Several V segments, TRBV6-2 and TRBV6-3 among them, could not be told apart and were dropped. Likely technical artifact: a cluster of highly shared sequence variants. There were reportedly fewer N-insertions in an Asian-associated ancestry cluster than the approximately 600-donor mean, in a later analysis.

As concerns this clone: The target antigen is unknown.

V was cut by 6 bases and J by 16 bases, with 22 bases left in between. The CDR3 runs 13 residues. Germline V gene lookup returns CDR1 MDHEN and CDR2 SYDVKM. It was with 60 Vbeta and 13 Jbeta primers that the PCR ran. Per the authors' pipeline: In a later analysis, the count reached about 80 million unique TCR beta chains, with 8.5 million to 14 million shared. The assay was immunoSEQ multiplex PCR, and TCRdb's table has in-frame clones only and misses some. V and J calls and clone size are given by that table; D and trimming were obtained from the DNA. The top ten clones hold approximately 7% of a sample with 35,000 to 45,000 clones, about 70% of them seen once.

The TCR comes from a man aged 25-45 years in good health and CMV-seronegative. V gene TRBV28 combines with J gene TRBJ2-1; possibly TRBD1 for D (6 bases). Material for sequencing was PBMCs. CDR3 in DNA: TGTGCCAGCAGACCCCACAACTTTCCGGGACACTTCTTC. It translates to CASRPHNFPGHFF. The full variable domain, with the rest looked up from reference TRBV28 and TRBJ2-1, is DVKVTQSSRYLVKRTGEKVFLECVQDMDHENMFWYRQDPGLGLRLIYFSYDVKMKEKGDIPEGYSVSREKKERFSLILESASTNQTSMYLCASRPHNFPGHFFGPGTRLTVL.